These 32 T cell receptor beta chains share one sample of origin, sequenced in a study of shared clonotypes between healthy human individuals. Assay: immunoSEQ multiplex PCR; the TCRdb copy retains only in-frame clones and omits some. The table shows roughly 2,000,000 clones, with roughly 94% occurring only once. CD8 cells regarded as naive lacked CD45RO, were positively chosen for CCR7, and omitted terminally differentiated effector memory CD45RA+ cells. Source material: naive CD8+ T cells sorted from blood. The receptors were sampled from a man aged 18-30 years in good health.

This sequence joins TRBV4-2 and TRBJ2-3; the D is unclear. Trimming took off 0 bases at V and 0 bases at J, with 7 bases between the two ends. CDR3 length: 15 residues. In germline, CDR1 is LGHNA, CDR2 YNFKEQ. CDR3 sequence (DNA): TGTGCCAGCAGCCAAGACGACACTAGCACAGATACGCAGTATTTT. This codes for CASSQDDTSTDTQYF.

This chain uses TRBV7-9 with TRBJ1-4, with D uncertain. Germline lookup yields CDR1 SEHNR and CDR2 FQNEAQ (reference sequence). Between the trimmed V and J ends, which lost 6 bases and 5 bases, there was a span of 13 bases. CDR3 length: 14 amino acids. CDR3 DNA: TGTGCCAGCAGTACGACGGGATTAAATGAAAAACTGTTTTTT. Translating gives CASSTTGLNEKLFF.

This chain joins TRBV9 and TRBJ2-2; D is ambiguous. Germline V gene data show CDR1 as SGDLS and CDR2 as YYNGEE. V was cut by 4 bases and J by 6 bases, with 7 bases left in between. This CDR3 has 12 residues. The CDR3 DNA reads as TGTGCCAGCAGCATCAGACCCGGGGAGCTGTTTTTT. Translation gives CASSIRPGELFF.

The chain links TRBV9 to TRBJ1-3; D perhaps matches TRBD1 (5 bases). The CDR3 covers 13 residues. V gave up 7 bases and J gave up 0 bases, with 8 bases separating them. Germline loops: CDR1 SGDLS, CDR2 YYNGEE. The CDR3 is CASAGSSGNTIYF. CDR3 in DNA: TGTGCCAGCGCAGGGAGCTCTGGAAACACCATATATTTT.

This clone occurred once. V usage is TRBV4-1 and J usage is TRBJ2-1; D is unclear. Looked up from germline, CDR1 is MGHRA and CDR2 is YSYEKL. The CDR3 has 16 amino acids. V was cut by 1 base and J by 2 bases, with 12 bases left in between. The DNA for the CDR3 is TGCGCCAGCAGCCAAGTACTCTTCAGGACCTACAATGAGCAGTTCTTC. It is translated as CASSQVLFRTYNEQFF.

The DNA of the CDR3 is TGTGCCAGCAGCCCGTCGGGAGAGGCCGGAGAGACCCAGTACTTC. This sequence encodes CASSPSGEAGETQYF. This sequence joins TRBV11-2 and TRBJ2-5, with D perhaps matching TRBD2 (6 bases). Germline CDR1 reads SGHAT; CDR2 reads FQNNGV. The CDR3 consists of 15 residues. Trimming took off 5 bases at V and 4 bases at J, with 17 bases between the two ends.

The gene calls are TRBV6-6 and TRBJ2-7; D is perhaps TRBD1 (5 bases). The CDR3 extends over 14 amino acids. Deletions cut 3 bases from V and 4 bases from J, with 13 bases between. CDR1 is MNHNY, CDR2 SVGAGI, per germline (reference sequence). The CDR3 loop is CASSYSDTTYEQYF. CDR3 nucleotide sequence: TGTGCCAGCAGTTATTCGGACACTACTTACGAGCAGTACTTC.

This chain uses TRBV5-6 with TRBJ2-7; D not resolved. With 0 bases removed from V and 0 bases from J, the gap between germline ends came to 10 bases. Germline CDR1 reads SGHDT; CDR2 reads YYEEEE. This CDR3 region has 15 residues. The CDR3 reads CASSLDWVLSYEQYF. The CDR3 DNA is TGTGCCAGCAGCTTGGATTGGGTGCTCTCCTACGAGCAGTACTTC.

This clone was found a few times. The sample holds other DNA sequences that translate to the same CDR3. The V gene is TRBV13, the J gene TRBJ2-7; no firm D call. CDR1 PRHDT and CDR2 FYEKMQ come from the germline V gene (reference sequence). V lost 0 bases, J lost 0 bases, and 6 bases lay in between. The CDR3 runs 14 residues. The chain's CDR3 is CASSLGLSSYEQYF. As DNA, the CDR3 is TGTGCCAGCAGCTTAGGTCTCAGCTCCTACGAGCAGTACTTC.

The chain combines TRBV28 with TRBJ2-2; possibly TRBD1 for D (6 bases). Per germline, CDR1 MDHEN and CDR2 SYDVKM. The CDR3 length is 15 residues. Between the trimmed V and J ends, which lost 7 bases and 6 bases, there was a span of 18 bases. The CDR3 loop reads CASTNRGGIAGELFF. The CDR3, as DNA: TGTGCCAGCACCAACAGAGGGGGAATTGCCGGGGAGCTGTTTTTT.

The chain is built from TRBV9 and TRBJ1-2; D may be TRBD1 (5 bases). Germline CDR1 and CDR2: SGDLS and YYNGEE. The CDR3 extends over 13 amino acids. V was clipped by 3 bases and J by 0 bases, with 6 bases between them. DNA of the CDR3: TGTGCCAGCAGCGGGGGGGCTAACTATGGCTACACCTTC. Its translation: CASSGGANYGYTF.

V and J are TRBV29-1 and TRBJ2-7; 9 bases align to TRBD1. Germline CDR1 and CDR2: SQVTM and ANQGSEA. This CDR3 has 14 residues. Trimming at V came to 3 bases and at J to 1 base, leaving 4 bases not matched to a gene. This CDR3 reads CSVDLGQGSYEQYF. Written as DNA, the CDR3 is TGCAGCGTTGATTTGGGACAGGGATCCTACGAGCAGTACTTC.

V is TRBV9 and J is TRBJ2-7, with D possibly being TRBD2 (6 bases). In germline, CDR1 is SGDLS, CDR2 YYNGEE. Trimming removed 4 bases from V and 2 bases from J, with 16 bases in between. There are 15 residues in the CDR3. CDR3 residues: CASSYGPGLAYEQYF. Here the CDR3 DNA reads TGTGCCAGCAGCTACGGACCGGGACTGGCCTACGAGCAGTACTTC.

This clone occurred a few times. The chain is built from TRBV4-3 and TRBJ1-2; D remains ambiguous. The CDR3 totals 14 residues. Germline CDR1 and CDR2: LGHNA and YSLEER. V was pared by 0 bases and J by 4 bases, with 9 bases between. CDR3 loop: CASSQEAGAYGYTF. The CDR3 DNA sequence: TGCGCCAGCAGCCAAGAGGCCGGAGCCTATGGCTACACCTTC.

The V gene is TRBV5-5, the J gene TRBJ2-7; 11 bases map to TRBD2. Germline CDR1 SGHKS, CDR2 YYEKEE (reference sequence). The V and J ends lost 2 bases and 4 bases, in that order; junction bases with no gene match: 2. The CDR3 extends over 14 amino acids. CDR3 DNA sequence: TGTGCCAGCAGCTTTAGCGGGGGGGCTTACGAGCAGTACTTC. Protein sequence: CASSFSGGAYEQYF.

The CDR3: CASSFLLGLADADEQFF. DNA of the CDR3: TGTGCCAGCAGCTTCCTTTTGGGACTAGCGGACGCCGATGAGCAGTTCTTC. V usage is TRBV7-9 and J usage is TRBJ2-1; 11 nucleotides line up with TRBD2. Looked up from germline, CDR1 is SEHNR and CDR2 is FQNEAQ (reference sequence). Germline trimming cut 3 bases from V and 8 bases from J; bases unmatched to any gene: 12. There are 17 residues in the CDR3.

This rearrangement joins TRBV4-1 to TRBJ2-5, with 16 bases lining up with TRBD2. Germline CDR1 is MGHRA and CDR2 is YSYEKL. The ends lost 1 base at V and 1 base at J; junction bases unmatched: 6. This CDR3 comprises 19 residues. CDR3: CASSQVPGLAGGAQETQYF. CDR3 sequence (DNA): TGCGCCAGCAGCCAAGTACCGGGACTAGCGGGGGGGGCCCAAGAGACCCAGTACTTC.

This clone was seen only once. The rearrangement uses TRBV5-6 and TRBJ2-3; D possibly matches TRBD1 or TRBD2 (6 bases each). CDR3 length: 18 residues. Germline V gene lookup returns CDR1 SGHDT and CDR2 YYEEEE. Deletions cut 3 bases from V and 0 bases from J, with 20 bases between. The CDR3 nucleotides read TGTGCCAGCAGCTCGGGTCCAGGGGCTAGCGAGAGCACAGATACGCAGTATTTT. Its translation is CASSSGPGASESTDTQYF.

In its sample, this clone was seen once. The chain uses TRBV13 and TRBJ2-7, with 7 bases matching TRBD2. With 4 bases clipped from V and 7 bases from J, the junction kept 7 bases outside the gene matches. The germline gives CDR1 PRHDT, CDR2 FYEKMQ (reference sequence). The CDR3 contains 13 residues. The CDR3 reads CASSWAGEGEQYF. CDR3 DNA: TGTGCCAGCAGCTGGGCGGGAGAGGGGGAGCAGTACTTC.

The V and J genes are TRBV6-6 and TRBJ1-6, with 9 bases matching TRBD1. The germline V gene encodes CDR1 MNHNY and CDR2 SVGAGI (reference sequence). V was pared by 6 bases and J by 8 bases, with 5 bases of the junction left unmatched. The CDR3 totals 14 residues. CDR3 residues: CASSRDRGYSPLHF. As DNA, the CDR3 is TGTGCCAGCAGCCGTGACAGGGGGTATTCACCCCTCCACTTT.

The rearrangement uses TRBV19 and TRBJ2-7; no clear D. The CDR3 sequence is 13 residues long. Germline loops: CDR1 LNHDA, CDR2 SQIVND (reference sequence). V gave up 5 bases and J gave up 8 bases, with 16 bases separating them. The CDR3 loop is CASSASIWSQQYF. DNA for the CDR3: TGTGCCAGTAGTGCCTCCATATGGTCCCAGCAGTACTTC.

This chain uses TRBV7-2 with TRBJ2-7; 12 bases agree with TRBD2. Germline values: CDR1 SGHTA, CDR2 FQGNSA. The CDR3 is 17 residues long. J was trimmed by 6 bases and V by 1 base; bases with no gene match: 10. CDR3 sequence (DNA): TGTGCCAGCAGCTTAGTCCCCCTAGCGGGAGGGCCGGGCGAGCAGTACTTC. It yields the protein CASSLVPLAGGPGEQYF.

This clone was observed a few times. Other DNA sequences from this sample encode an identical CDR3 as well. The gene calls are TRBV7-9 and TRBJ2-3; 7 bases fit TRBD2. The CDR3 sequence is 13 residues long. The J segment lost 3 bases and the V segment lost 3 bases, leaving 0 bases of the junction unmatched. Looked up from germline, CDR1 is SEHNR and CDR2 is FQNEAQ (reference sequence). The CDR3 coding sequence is TGTGCCAGCAGCTTCGGGGGGACAGATACGCAGTATTTT. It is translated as CASSFGGTDTQYF.

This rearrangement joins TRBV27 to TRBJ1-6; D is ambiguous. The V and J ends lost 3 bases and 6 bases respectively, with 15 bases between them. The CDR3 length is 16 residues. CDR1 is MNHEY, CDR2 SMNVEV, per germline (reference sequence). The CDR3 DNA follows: TGTGCCAGCAGTTTGGGTCCCGGGAATTCTAATTCACCCCTCCACTTT. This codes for CASSLGPGNSNSPLHF.

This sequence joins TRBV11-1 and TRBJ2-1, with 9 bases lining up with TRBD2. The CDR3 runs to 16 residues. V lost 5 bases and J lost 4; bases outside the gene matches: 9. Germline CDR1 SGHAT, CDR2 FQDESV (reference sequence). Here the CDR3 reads CASSPKRGAPYNEQFF. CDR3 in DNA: TGTGCCAGCAGCCCTAAGCGGGGGGCCCCTTACAATGAGCAGTTCTTC.

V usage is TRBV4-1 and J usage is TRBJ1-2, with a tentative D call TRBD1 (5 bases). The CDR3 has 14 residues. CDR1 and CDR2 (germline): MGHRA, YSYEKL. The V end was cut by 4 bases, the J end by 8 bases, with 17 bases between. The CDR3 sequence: CASSRTGTASGYTF. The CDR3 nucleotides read TGCGCCAGCAGCCGGACCGGGACTGCCTCGGGCTACACCTTC.

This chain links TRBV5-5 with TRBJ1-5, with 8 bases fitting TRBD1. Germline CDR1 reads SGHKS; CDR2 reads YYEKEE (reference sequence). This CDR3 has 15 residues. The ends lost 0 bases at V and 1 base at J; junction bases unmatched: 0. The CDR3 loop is CASSLAGGSNQPQHF. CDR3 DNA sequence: TGTGCCAGCAGCTTGGCAGGGGGCAGCAATCAGCCCCAGCATTTT.

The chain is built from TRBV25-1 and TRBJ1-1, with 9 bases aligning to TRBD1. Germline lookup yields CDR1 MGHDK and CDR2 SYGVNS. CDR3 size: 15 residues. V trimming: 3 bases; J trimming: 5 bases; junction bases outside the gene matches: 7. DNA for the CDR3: TGTGCCAGCAGTGAGACCCCCGGGACAGGGACTGAAGCTTTCTTT. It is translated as CASSETPGTGTEAFF.

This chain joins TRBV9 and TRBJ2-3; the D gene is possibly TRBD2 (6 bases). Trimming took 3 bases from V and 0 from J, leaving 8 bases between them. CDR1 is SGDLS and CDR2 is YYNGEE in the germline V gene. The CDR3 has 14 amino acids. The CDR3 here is CASSDGRSTDTQYF. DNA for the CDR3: TGTGCCAGCAGCGATGGGAGGAGCACAGATACGCAGTATTTT.

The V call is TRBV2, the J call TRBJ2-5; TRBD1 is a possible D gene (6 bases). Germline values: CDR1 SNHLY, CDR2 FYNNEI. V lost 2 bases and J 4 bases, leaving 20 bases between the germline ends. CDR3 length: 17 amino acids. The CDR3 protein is CASSESRGTRWSETQYF. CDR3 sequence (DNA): TGTGCCAGCAGTGAATCAAGGGGGACCCGATGGTCAGAGACCCAGTACTTC.

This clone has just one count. Written as DNA, the CDR3 is TGTGCTAGTGGTAGAGAGAGGGCAGGACAAAGTCGGGCCAACGTCCTGACTTTC. Its translation is CASGRERAGQSRANVLTF. The chain recombines TRBV12-5 with TRBJ2-6; either TRBD1 or TRBD2 may supply D (5 bases each). The CDR3 length is 18 residues. Germline V gives CDR1 LGHNT, CDR2 FRNRAP. The V end lost 5 bases, the J end lost 5 bases, and 22 bases lay between the germline ends.

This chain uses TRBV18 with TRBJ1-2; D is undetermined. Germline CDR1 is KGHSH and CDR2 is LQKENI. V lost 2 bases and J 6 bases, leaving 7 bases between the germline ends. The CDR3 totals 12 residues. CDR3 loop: CASSPGFDGYTF. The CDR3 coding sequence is TGTGCCAGCTCACCAGGGTTTGATGGCTACACCTTC.